The rows below give T cell receptor beta chains drawn from one sample of a study of blood T cell repertoires in COVID-19. Method: immunoSEQ multiplex PCR; TCRdb's copy keeps in-frame clones and lacks some. This table holds about 190,000 clones, around 83% found once. The source material was peripheral blood. These receptors were taken from a woman aged 25 to 39 with active or convalescent COVID-19. The CDR3 runs from the conserved cysteine through the conserved F or W. The D gene is left open where the match is weak. Size values are once, few and many counts, or a class for expanded clones, and some rows have none.

NA	NA	TRBJ2-7	TRBV5-1	CASSPPRGFSYEQYF	TGCGCCAGCAGCCCGCCACGGGGTTTCTCCTACGAGCAGTACTTC
NA	TRBD2	TRBJ2-3	TRBV5-6	CASRPGLAGARTDTQYF	TGTGCCAGCAGACCGGGACTAGCGGGAGCCCGCACAGATACGCAGTATTTT
once	TRBD1	TRBJ2-7	TRBV15	CATSRSPGQNSYEQYF	TGTGCCACCAGCAGATCGCCGGGACAGAACTCCTACGAGCAGTACTTC
NA	NA	TRBJ2-5	TRBV20-1	CSASWVNEGTQYF	TGCAGTGCTAGTTGGGTTAATGAGGGGACCCAGTACTTC
NA	NA	TRBJ2-7	TRBV19	CASSTVSRVQRSYEQYF	TGTGCCAGTAGTACTGTATCACGGGTCCAACGGTCCTACGAGCAGTACTTC
once	NA	TRBJ1-2	TRBV24-1	CATSDQRTYGYTF	TGTGCCACCAGTGATCAGCGGACCTATGGCTACACCTTC
NA	NA	TRBJ1-6	TRBV21-1	CASSTPRGSGSPLHF	TGTGCCAGCAGCACCCCCCGCGGGAGCGGATCACCCCTCCACTTT
NA	TRBD1	TRBJ1-3	TRBV11-3	CASSPLSTGLGGNTIYF	TGTGCCAGCAGCCCTCTTTCGACAGGGTTGGGTGGAAACACCATATATTTT
NA	TRBD1	TRBJ1-1	TRBV27	CASSLWTGSLNTEAFF	TGTGCCAGCAGTCTATGGACAGGGTCCCTGAACACTGAAGCTTTCTTT
NA	NA	TRBJ1-1	TRBV28	CASSVVPPPNPEAFF	TGTGCCAGCAGTGTCGTACCCCCGCCTAACCCTGAAGCTTTCTTT
NA	TRBD2	TRBJ2-5	TRBV29-1	CSVEGGKTQYF	TGCAGCGTTGAGGGGGGGAAGACCCAGTACTTC
NA	TRBD1	TRBJ1-4	TRBV3-1/TRBV3-2	CATSRQGATNEKLFF	TGTGCCACCTCTCGACAGGGGGCAACTAATGAAAAACTGTTTTTT
NA	TRBD1	TRBJ1-4	TRBV19	CASRQGSTSNEKLFF	TGTGCCAGTCGACAGGGCTCAACGTCTAATGAAAAACTGTTTTTT
NA	TRBD2	TRBJ2-5	TRBV6-2/TRBV6-3	CASSYGLAGPSQETQYF	TGTGCCAGCAGTTACGGCCTAGCGGGCCCCAGCCAAGAGACCCAGTACTTC
once	NA	TRBJ1-2	TRBV27	CASSLIATANSGYTF	TGTGCCAGCAGTTTAATTGCGACAGCTAACTCGGGCTACACCTTC
NA	NA	TRBJ2-3	TRBV12-3/TRBV12-4	CAVLGGDTQYF	TGTGCCGTTCTAGGCGGGGATACGCAGTATTTT
NA	NA	TRBJ1-2	TRBV19	CASSPNREQHYGYTF	TGTGCCAGTAGTCCCAACCGGGAGCAGCACTATGGCTACACCTTC
many	NA	TRBJ1-2	TRBV28	CASHASNYGYTF	TGTGCCAGCCACGCTAGTAACTATGGCTACACCTTC
NA	TRBD1	TRBJ2-2	TRBV7-9	CASSQRDREGTGELFF	TGTGCCAGCAGCCAACGGGACAGGGAAGGAACCGGGGAGCTGTTTTTT
NA	NA	TRBJ2-3	TRBV30	CAWSYGSGSTDTQYF	TGTGCCTGGAGTTATGGTTCAGGGAGCACAGATACGCAGTATTTT
NA	NA	TRBJ2-7	TRBV11-3	CASSLISGVEQYF	TGTGCCAGCAGCTTAATTTCGGGGGTCGAGCAGTACTTC
NA	NA	TRBJ1-1	TRBV28	CATGVWSGNTEAFF	TGTGCCACGGGAGTTTGGTCAGGCAACACTGAAGCTTTCTTT